This T cell receptor beta chain came from a study of blood T cell repertoires in COVID-19. V lost 8 bases, J lost 0 bases, and 18 bases lay in between. In germline, CDR1 is SGHTA, CDR2 FQGNSA. CDR3 size: 16 residues. Here immunoSEQ multiplex PCR was the method, and the copy in TCRdb shows in-frame clones only, minus some. The sample lists a few hundred thousand clones, roughly 81% seen once, with roughly 2.8% in the top ten. Input material: peripheral blood. This chain connects TRBV7-2 to TRBJ2-3; D is possibly TRBD1 (6 bases). The TCR originated in a man in his fifties who had recovered from COVID-19. Here the CDR3 DNA reads TGTGCCAGCGGAGGTCGAGGGGGACCTAGCACAGATACGCAGTATTTT. Residues: CASGGRGGPSTDTQYF.